This T cell receptor (beta chain) was recorded in a study of blood T cell repertoires in COVID-19. Across the whole study: Sources were T cells, B-cell-depleted T cells, or PBMCs; the material itself was cDNA or gDNA.

Repertoires were generated with immunoSEQ multiplex PCR, while TCRdb's copy carries only in-frame clones and drops some. The repertoire includes about 360,000 clones, around 87% of them detected once, and 1% to 1.5% sits in the top ten. CDR1 is MNHEY and CDR2 is SVGAGI in the germline V gene. CDR3 length: 14 amino acids. Trimming took off 0 bases at V and 5 bases at J, with 10 bases between the two ends. This chain connects TRBV6-5 to TRBJ2-5, with D unresolved. The sample was PBMCs or T cells enriched from blood (not recorded which). The receptor comes from a man aged 25-45 years who had recovered from COVID-19. In DNA, the CDR3 is TGTGCCAGCAGTTACTCGAGGAGCACGGAGACCCAGTACTTC. This translates into CASSYSRSTETQYF.